The 23 T cell receptor beta chains given below trace back to one sample, sequenced in a study of blood T cell repertoires in COVID-19. Produced via immunoSEQ multiplex PCR; TCRdb's table is partial and in-frame only. The repertoire consists of 290,000 or so clones, with roughly four fifths occurring once and the leading ten covering approximately 5%. The sample taken for sequencing was PBMCs or T cells enriched from blood (not recorded which). These receptors all come from a man aged 40-55 years who had been exposed to COVID-19.

This chain uses TRBV2 with TRBJ1-6; perhaps TRBD1 as D (6 bases). The CDR3 length is 16 residues. Germline V gene lookup returns CDR1 SNHLY and CDR2 FYNNEI. Trimming shortened V by 5 bases and J by 8 bases, and 19 bases separated the two germline ends. The CDR3 region is CASSSRAGAGDSPLHF. The CDR3 nucleotides read TGTGCCAGCAGTAGCCGGGCAGGGGCCGGGGATTCACCCCTCCACTTT.

This clone showed up just a few times. The gene calls are TRBV10-1 and TRBJ1-1, with a tentative D call TRBD1 (6 bases). The CDR3 consists of 14 residues. CDR1 is WNHNN, CDR2 SYGVQD, per germline (reference sequence). V was pared by 5 bases and J by 5 bases, with 15 bases between. CDR3 in amino acids: CASSSQGVGTEAFF. In nucleotides, the CDR3 is TGCGCCAGCAGTTCACAGGGAGTGGGGACTGAAGCTTTCTTT.

The V and J genes are TRBV6-5 and TRBJ1-3, with 7 nucleotides matching TRBD1. V was pared by 2 bases and J by 3 bases, with 1 base of the junction left unmatched. CDR3 length: 14 amino acids. Germline-derived CDR1 and CDR2 are MNHEY and SVGAGI. DNA of the CDR3: TGTGCCAGCAGTTACCGGGACAGTGGAAACACCATATATTTT. It specifies CASSYRDSGNTIYF.

The chain links TRBV28 to TRBJ2-1; TRBD2 matches 11 bases. After removal of 2 bases from V and 10 bases from J, the junction contained 10 bases not matched to a gene. The germline V gene has CDR1 MDHEN and CDR2 SYDVKM. This CDR3 region has 16 residues. The DNA for the CDR3 is TGTGCCAGCAGTTTACCGGGGACTAGCGGACTTCGCGAGCAGTTCTTC. Its translation is CASSLPGTSGLREQFF.

This clone has more than one count but fewer than ten. The V and J genes are TRBV2 and TRBJ1-1, with 10 bases identical to TRBD1. J gave up 4 bases and V 4 bases, and 0 bases lay outside the gene matches. Germline V gene sequence: CDR1 SNHLY, CDR2 FYNNEI. The length of the CDR3 is 13 residues. This CDR3 reads CASSGTGGTEAFF. As DNA, the CDR3 is TGTGCCAGCAGTGGGACAGGGGGCACTGAAGCTTTCTTT.

This chain joins TRBV28 and TRBJ2-6, with D possibly matching TRBD2 (6 bases). CDR1 is MDHEN, CDR2 SYDVKM, per germline. There are 13 residues in the CDR3. The ends were cut back, 7 bases at V and 4 bases at J, with 8 bases in the middle. CDR3 protein: CASTGSGANVLTF. The CDR3 DNA reads as TGTGCCAGCACCGGGAGCGGGGCCAACGTCCTGACTTTC.

J is TRBJ2-5 and V is TRBV18; TRBD2 agrees at 7 bases. CDR1 KGHSH and CDR2 LQKENI come from the germline V gene. CDR3 length equals 14 residues. Losses at the gene ends were 3 bases for V and 1 base for J; bases not matched to a gene: 2. The CDR3 DNA sequence: TGTGCCAGCTCACCGGGGGGGTCCCAAGAGACCCAGTACTTC. Translating gives CASSPGGSQETQYF. The full variable domain, rest sourced from reference TRBV18 and TRBJ2-5, is NAGVMQNPRHLVRRRGQEARLRCSPMKGHSHVYWYRQLPEEGLKFMVYLQKENIIDESGMPKERFSAEFPKEGPSILRIQQVVRGDSAAYFCASSPGGSQETQYFGPGTRLLVL.

The rearrangement uses TRBV14 and TRBJ2-3, with TRBD2 identical over 15 bases. Germline V gene sequence: CDR1 SGHDN, CDR2 FVKESK. The CDR3 runs to 18 residues. Losses at the gene ends were 1 base for V and 6 bases for J; bases not matched to a gene: 8. This chain's CDR3 is CASSQVFGTSGRRDTQYF. Written as DNA, the CDR3 is TGTGCCAGCAGCCAAGTCTTCGGGACTAGCGGGAGGCGGGATACGCAGTATTTT.

The genes are TRBV9 and TRBJ2-5, with 10 positions matching TRBD2. The CDR3 has 15 amino acids. Germline CDR1 and CDR2: SGDLS and YYNGEE. Trimming took 4 bases from V and 3 from J; bases not matched to a gene: 6. CDR3 DNA: TGTGCCAGCAGCTTAGCGGGAGGTATGGAAGAGACCCAGTACTTC. This gives the protein CASSLAGGMEETQYF.

This sequence joins TRBV30 and TRBJ1-4; 10 positions agree with TRBD1. Trimming cost V 5 bases and J 8 bases; bases outside gene matches: 8. Germline V gene sequence: CDR1 GTSNPN, CDR2 SVGIG (reference sequence). This CDR3 contains 14 residues. The CDR3 bases are TGTGCCTGGGCCCCCGGGACAGGGGCCGAAAAACTGTTTTTT. Translated: CAWAPGTGAEKLFF.

The chain recombines TRBV6-5 with TRBJ2-2; D is undetermined. The CDR3 extends over 13 amino acids. CDR1 is MNHEY, CDR2 SVGAGI, per germline. Trimming stripped 8 bases from V and 2 bases from J, with 9 bases between. CDR3 region: CASLAENTGELFF. The CDR3 DNA reads as TGTGCCAGCTTGGCGGAAAACACCGGGGAGCTGTTTTTT.

The V gene is TRBV11-2, the J gene TRBJ2-5; TRBD1 aligns across 12 bases. From germline, CDR1 is SGHAT and CDR2 FQNNGV. With 6 bases clipped from V and 6 bases from J, the junction kept 8 bases outside the gene matches. This CDR3 contains 15 residues. The CDR3 DNA reads as TGTGCCAGCAGTCTAGACGGGACAGGGGGCAAGACCCAGTACTTC. Its translation is CASSLDGTGGKTQYF.

This clone has a single count. The genes are TRBV27 and TRBJ2-7, with D perhaps TRBD2 (6 bases). Germline CDR1 reads MNHEY; CDR2 reads SMNVEV (reference sequence). The CDR3 length is 14 residues. The V end lost 3 bases, the J end lost 8 bases, and 17 bases lay between the germline ends. CDR3 sequence reads: CASSFPDRGGKQYF. CDR3 coding DNA: TGTGCCAGCAGTTTCCCCGACAGAGGCGGGAAGCAGTACTTC.

In this sample, this clone turned up a few times. V is TRBV19 and J is TRBJ1-5; D is undetermined. The CDR3 runs to 15 residues. The V gene lost 8 bases and the J gene lost 3 bases, with 17 bases spanning the gap. Germline V gene data show CDR1 as LNHDA and CDR2 as SQIVND (reference sequence). In DNA form, the CDR3 reads TGTGCCAGTCAGGAGGACGGGAGGCCCAATCAGCCCCAGCATTTT. Amino acid sequence: CASQEDGRPNQPQHF.

The sample holds one count of this clone. This chain links TRBV11-1 with TRBJ2-2; D is unclear. V was clipped by 5 bases and J by 3 bases, with 10 bases between them. The CDR3 is 14 residues long. In germline, CDR1 is SGHAT, CDR2 FQDESV (reference sequence). Here the CDR3 reads CASSKRSDTGELFF. DNA of the CDR3: TGTGCCAGCAGCAAGAGATCCGACACCGGGGAGCTGTTTTTT.

This chain links TRBV2 with TRBJ1-1, with a tentative D call TRBD1 (6 bases). There are 13 residues in the CDR3. Germline loops: CDR1 SNHLY, CDR2 FYNNEI. Trimming took off 8 bases at V and 5 bases at J, with 15 bases between the two ends. For the CDR3, the DNA is TGTGCCAGCGGGGGCCCGGGGGGAACTGAAGCTTTCTTT. It encodes CASGGPGGTEAFF.

The chain's CDR3 is CASSLKTGGNYGYTF. The CDR3 DNA reads as TGTGCCAGCAGTTTAAAGACAGGGGGTAACTATGGCTACACCTTC. The chain couples TRBV27 to TRBJ1-2; 9 bases line up with TRBD1. CDR1 is MNHEY, CDR2 SMNVEV, per germline (reference sequence). V dropped 2 bases and J dropped 1; count of bases not matched to a gene: 2. This CDR3 contains 15 residues.

V gene TRBV30 combines with J gene TRBJ2-7, with TRBD2 matching 9 bases. The CDR3 is made up of 16 amino acids. Germline CDR1 reads GTSNPN; CDR2 reads SVGIG (reference sequence). V was pared by 2 bases and J by 3 bases, with 11 bases of the junction left unmatched. The CDR3 region has the DNA TGTGCCTGGAGTTTTAGCGGGAGTCTGTCCGTCTACGAGCAGTACTTC. The encoded protein is CAWSFSGSLSVYEQYF.

The chain recombines TRBV6-1 with TRBJ2-6; D may be TRBD2 (7 bases). Germline V gives CDR1 MNHNS, CDR2 SASEGT. With 0 bases removed from V and 4 bases from J, the gap between germline ends came to 10 bases. The CDR3 runs to 16 residues. The CDR3 sequence: CASSEARGQGANVLTF. The CDR3 DNA is TGTGCCAGCAGTGAAGCGCGGGGGCAAGGGGCCAACGTCCTGACTTTC.

The chain employs TRBV13 and TRBJ2-1; 9 bases agree with TRBD2. V shed 5 bases and J 5 bases; nucleotides not matched to a gene: 10. This CDR3 spans 16 amino acids. Looked up from germline, CDR1 is PRHDT and CDR2 is FYEKMQ (reference sequence). CDR3 nucleotides: TGTGCCAGCAGCCCCTTCATGGCTAGCGGGAACAATGAGCAGTTCTTC. This sequence encodes CASSPFMASGNNEQFF.

The genes are TRBV11-2 and TRBJ2-5, with D perhaps TRBD2 (6 bases). The CDR3 runs to 13 residues. V was shortened by 3 bases and J by 4 bases, with 9 bases between the two germline ends. CDR1 and CDR2 (germline): SGHAT, FQNNGV. CDR3 protein: CASSFGGRETQYF. The CDR3 DNA reads TGTGCCAGCAGCTTCGGAGGGAGAGAGACCCAGTACTTC.

V is TRBV18 and J is TRBJ2-7, with 8 bases matching TRBD2. Trimming took 2 bases from V and 2 from J; bases not matched to a gene: 5. The CDR3 has 15 amino acids. Germline V lookup: CDR1 KGHSH, CDR2 LQKENI. The CDR3 reads CASSPRLAGTYEQYF. CDR3 coding DNA: TGTGCCAGCTCACCAAGGTTAGCGGGAACCTACGAGCAGTACTTC.

A single count supports this clone. The chain couples TRBV19 to TRBJ1-5, with D maybe TRBD1 (6 bases). Germline values: CDR1 LNHDA, CDR2 SQIVND (reference sequence). The CDR3 runs 14 residues. V lost 4 bases and J 4 bases, leaving 11 bases between the germline ends. The CDR3 sequence is CASSTGQFNQPQHF. The CDR3 region has the DNA TGTGCCAGTAGTACAGGACAGTTTAATCAGCCCCAGCATTTT. The whole variable domain, filled in from reference TRBV19 and TRBJ1-5, reads DGGITQSPKYLFRKEGQNVTLSCEQNLNHDAMYWYRQDPGQGLRLIYYSQIVNDFQKGDIAEGYSVSREKKESFPLTVTSAQKNPTAFYLCASSTGQFNQPQHFGDGTRLSIL.